The 12 T cell receptor beta chains presented below share a single source sample, sequenced in a study of cytomegalovirus exposure and HLA in healthy donors. Both 60 Vbeta primers and 13 Jbeta primers went into the PCR. Clones were sequenced by immunoSEQ multiplex PCR, and TCRdb holds only the in-frame ones, with some missing. The sample consists of 150,000 or so clones, almost 85% of them appearing once. Sequences were obtained from PBMCs. The receptors come from a boy between 2 and 10 years old in good health and CMV-seronegative.

Only one count was recorded for this clone. The V call is TRBV5-1, the J call TRBJ1-1; 12 nucleotides line up with TRBD1. Germline V gene data show CDR1 as SGHRS and CDR2 as YFSETQ. The V segment lost 4 bases and the J segment 4 bases; nucleotides outside the gene matches: 5. The CDR3 totals 15 residues. The CDR3 spells CASSAGQGASTEAFF. CDR3 coding DNA: TGCGCCAGCAGCGCGGGACAGGGGGCTTCCACTGAAGCTTTCTTT.

The V call is TRBV13, the J call TRBJ2-7; 8 positions match TRBD1. V lost 5 bases, J lost 3 bases, and 9 bases stayed unmatched. The CDR3 loop spans 15 amino acids. The germline gives CDR1 PRHDT, CDR2 FYEKMQ (reference sequence). This CDR3 reads CASSISPGQVYEQYF. The CDR3 bases are TGTGCCAGCAGCATATCACCGGGACAGGTCTACGAGCAGTACTTC.

J is TRBJ2-7 and V is TRBV5-1, with TRBD2 identical over 10 bases. The CDR3 sequence is 14 residues long. V lost 1 base and J lost 3; bases outside the gene matches: 1. The germline V gene encodes CDR1 SGHRS and CDR2 YFSETQ. In nucleotides, the CDR3 is TGCGCCAGCAGCTTGACTAGCGGGAACTACGAGCAGTACTTC. This codes for CASSLTSGNYEQYF.

This clone occurred a few times. The rearrangement uses TRBV6-6 and TRBJ1-2; TRBD1 might be the D (6 bases). This CDR3 comprises 16 residues. CDR1 and CDR2 (germline): MNHNY, SVGAGI (reference sequence). Trimming removed 4 bases at V and 3 bases at J, with 18 bases between. The CDR3 region has the DNA TGTGCCAGCAGTTCCCCGCATGGGGGCGAGGACTATGGCTACACCTTC. As protein: CASSSPHGGEDYGYTF.

J is TRBJ1-1 and V is TRBV6-1; no clear D. The CDR3 is made up of 15 amino acids. CDR1 is MNHNS and CDR2 is SASEGT in the germline V gene. V was clipped by 5 bases and J by 1 base, with 14 bases between them. This chain's CDR3 is CASSPRGVTNTEAFF. The CDR3 nucleotides are TGTGCCAGCAGTCCCCGGGGAGTTACGAACACTGAAGCTTTCTTT.

V is TRBV5-4 and J is TRBJ2-1; 8 bases match TRBD2. The germline gives CDR1 SGHNT, CDR2 YYREEE (reference sequence). CDR3 size: 15 residues. V was pared by 4 bases and J by 5 bases, with 8 bases of the junction left unmatched. CDR3 DNA: TGTGCCAGCAGCCTAAAGCGGGAGAGGGACAATGAGCAGTTCTTC. As protein: CASSLKRERDNEQFF.

The V call is TRBV27, the J call TRBJ1-1, with D tentatively TRBD1 (6 bases). The CDR3 loop spans 14 amino acids. Per germline, CDR1 MNHEY and CDR2 SMNVEV (reference sequence). V was clipped by 6 bases and J by 6 bases, with 17 bases between them. CDR3 nucleotide sequence: TGTGCCAGCAGCCTGACGTCGGGGGGCGCTGAAGCTTTCTTT. Protein sequence: CASSLTSGGAEAFF.

J is TRBJ2-1 and V is TRBV5-1; D is perhaps TRBD2 (6 bases). Germline CDR1 and CDR2: SGHRS and YFSETQ. Between the trimmed V and J ends, which lost 0 bases and 0 bases, there was a span of 13 bases. The CDR3 consists of 17 residues. CDR3 sequence (DNA): TGCGCCAGCAGCTTGGACACCCCCGGGGGCTCCTACAATGAGCAGTTCTTC. The encoded protein is CASSLDTPGGSYNEQFF.

The chain couples TRBV30 to TRBJ1-2; possibly TRBD1 for D (5 bases). Trimming pared 4 bases from V and 6 bases from J, leaving 15 bases between. The CDR3 runs 13 residues. Germline V lookup: CDR1 GTSNPN, CDR2 SVGIG (reference sequence). CDR3 coding DNA: TGTGCCTGGACCCTGGGGGAGGTGAATGGCTACACCTTC. The encoded protein is CAWTLGEVNGYTF.

V gene TRBV2 combines with J gene TRBJ2-3; 8 nucleotides agree with TRBD1. This CDR3 is 16 amino acids long. Per the germline V gene, CDR1 is SNHLY and CDR2 is FYNNEI. Trimming at V came to 2 bases and at J to 3 bases, leaving 7 bases not matched to a gene. The chain's CDR3 is CASSEPTGESTDTQYF. Written as DNA, the CDR3 is TGTGCCAGCAGTGAACCGACAGGGGAGTCGACAGATACGCAGTATTTT.

The chain carries TRBV4-1 and TRBJ1-1; D possibly corresponds to TRBD1 (5 bases). V was trimmed by 1 base and J by 5 bases, leaving 11 bases between them. In germline, CDR1 is MGHRA, CDR2 YSYEKL. The CDR3 totals 14 residues. The CDR3 DNA is TGCGCCAGCAGCCAAGGGTCCGGGGGAACTGAAGCTTTCTTT. It translates to CASSQGSGGTEAFF.

The V call is TRBV6-1, the J call TRBJ1-3; no firm D call. The CDR3 extends over 15 amino acids. With 4 bases removed from V and 0 bases from J, the gap between germline ends came to 10 bases. Germline CDR1 reads MNHNS; CDR2 reads SASEGT. CDR3 residues: CASSGRVLSGNTIYF. In DNA, the CDR3 is TGTGCCAGCAGTGGCCGGGTCCTCTCTGGAAACACCATATATTTT.